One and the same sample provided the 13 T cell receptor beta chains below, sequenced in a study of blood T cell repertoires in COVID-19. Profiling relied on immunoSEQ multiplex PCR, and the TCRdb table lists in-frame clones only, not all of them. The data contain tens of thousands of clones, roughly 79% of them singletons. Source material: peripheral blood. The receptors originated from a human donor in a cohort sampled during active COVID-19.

CDR3 protein: CASIPDSRTEAFF. The CDR3, as DNA: TGTGCCAGCATTCCGGACTCGCGGACTGAAGCTTTCTTT. The chain links TRBV7-8 to TRBJ1-1, with no clear D. The germline V and J ends were trimmed by 7 bases and 5 bases, with 14 bases remaining between them. Germline CDR1 and CDR2: SGHVS and FQNEAQ. The CDR3 is 13 residues long.

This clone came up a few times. CDR3 sequence: CASNDSGRDVGEQYF. DNA of the CDR3: TGTGCCAGCAATGATAGCGGGAGAGATGTGGGCGAGCAGTACTTC. The chain joins TRBV28 to TRBJ2-7; 9 bases match TRBD2. V lost 7 bases and J lost 6; bases outside the gene matches: 13. This CDR3 spans 15 amino acids. Germline V gene sequence: CDR1 MDHEN, CDR2 SYDVKM.

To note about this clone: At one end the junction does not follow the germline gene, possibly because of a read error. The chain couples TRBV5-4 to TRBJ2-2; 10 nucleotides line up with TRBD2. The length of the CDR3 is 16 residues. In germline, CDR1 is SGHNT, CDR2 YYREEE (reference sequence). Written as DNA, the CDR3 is TGTGCCAGCAGTTTGGGGGGGCCTAGCGGGAGTGGGGAGCTGTTTTTT. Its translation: CASSLGGPSGSGELFF.

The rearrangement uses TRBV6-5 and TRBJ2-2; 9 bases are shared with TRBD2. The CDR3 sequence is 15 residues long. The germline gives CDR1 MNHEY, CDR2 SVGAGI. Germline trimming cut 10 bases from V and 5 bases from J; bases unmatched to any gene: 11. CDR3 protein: CATQRLAGRTGELFF. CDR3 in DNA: TGTGCCACCCAACGGCTAGCGGGACGGACCGGGGAGCTGTTTTTT.

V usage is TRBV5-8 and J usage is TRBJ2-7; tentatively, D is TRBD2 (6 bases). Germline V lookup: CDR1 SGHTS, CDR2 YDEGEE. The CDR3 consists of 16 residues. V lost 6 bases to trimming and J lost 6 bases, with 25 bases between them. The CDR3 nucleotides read TGTGCCAGCACCCCCGGGCCTGGGACGGGGAGGTCCGAGCAGTACTTC. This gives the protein CASTPGPGTGRSEQYF.

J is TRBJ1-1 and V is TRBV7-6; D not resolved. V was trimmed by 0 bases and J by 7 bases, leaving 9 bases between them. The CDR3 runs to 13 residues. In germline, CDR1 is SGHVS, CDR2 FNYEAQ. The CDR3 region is CASSLAAGFEAFF. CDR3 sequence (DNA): TGTGCCAGCAGCTTAGCGGCGGGGTTTGAAGCTTTCTTT.

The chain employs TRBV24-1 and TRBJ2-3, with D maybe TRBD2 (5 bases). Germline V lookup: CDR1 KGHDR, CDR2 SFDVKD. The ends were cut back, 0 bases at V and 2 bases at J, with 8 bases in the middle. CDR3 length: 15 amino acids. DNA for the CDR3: TGTGCCACCAGTGATTTGGCGGACTTCACAGATACGCAGTATTTT. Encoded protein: CATSDLADFTDTQYF.

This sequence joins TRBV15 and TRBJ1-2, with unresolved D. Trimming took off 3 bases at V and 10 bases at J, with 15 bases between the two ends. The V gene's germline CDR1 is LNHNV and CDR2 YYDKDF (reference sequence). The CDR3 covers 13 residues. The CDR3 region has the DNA TGTGCCACCAGCAGTGTGCAAGAGAGGGTCTACACCTTC. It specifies CATSSVQERVYTF. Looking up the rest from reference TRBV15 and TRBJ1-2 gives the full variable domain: DAMVIQNPRYQVTQFGKPVTLSCSQTLNHNVMYWYQQKSSQAPKLLFHYYDKDFNNEADTPDNFQSRRPNTSFCFLDIRSPGLGDTAMYLCATSSVQERVYTFGSGTRLTVV.

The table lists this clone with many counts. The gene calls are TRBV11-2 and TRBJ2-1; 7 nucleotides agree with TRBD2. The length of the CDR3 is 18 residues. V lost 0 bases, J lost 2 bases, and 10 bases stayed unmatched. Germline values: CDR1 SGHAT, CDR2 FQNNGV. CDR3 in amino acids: CASSLDWGGSIPYNEQFF. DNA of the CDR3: TGTGCCAGCAGCTTAGATTGGGGCGGGAGTATTCCCTACAATGAGCAGTTCTTC.

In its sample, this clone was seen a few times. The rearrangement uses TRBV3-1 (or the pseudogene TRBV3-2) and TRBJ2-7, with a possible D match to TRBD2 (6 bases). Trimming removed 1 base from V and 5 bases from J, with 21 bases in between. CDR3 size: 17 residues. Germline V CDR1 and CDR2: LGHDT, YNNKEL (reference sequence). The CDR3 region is CASSQAGVWDLGDEQYF. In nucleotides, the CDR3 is TGTGCCAGCAGCCAAGCGGGGGTGTGGGACCTGGGGGACGAGCAGTACTTC.

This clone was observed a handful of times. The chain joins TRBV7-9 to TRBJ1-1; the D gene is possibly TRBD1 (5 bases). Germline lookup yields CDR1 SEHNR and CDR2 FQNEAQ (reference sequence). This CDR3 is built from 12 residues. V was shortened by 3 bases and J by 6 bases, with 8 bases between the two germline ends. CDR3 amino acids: CASSFSGAEAFF. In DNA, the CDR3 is TGTGCCAGCAGCTTTTCGGGGGCTGAAGCTTTCTTT.

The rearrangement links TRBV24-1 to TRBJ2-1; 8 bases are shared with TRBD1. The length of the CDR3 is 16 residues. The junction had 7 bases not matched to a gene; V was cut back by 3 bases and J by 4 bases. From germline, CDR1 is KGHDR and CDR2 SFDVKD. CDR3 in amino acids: CATSDRQGARYNEQFF. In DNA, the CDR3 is TGTGCCACCAGTGATCGGCAGGGGGCTAGGTACAATGAGCAGTTCTTC.

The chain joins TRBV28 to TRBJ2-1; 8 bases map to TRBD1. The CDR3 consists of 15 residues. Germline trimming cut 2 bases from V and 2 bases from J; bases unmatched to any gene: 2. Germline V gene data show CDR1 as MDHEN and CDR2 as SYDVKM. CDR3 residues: CASSLTGGTYNEQFF. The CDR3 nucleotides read TGTGCCAGCAGTTTAACAGGGGGGACCTACAATGAGCAGTTCTTC.